Shown below are 15 T cell receptor beta chains from a single sample sequenced in a study of persistence of HIV-infected CD4 T cells. Cells were stimulated with overlapping HIV-1 Gag 15-mer peptides. CD40L/CD69 double-negative CD45RO-high memory CD4+ T cells were collected. No cognate antigen is known for these TCRs. Sequencing used immunoSEQ version 4 in survey mode. The table came from immunoSEQ multiplex PCR; TCRdb's copy has only in-frame clones and leaves some out. The sample contains tens of thousands of clones, roughly 77% of which appear only once. The material sequenced was CD4+ T cells sorted from PBMCs after roughly 18-hour stimulation, taken from a patient who received antiretroviral therapy. Source of these receptors: an adult man with HIV who was CMV-seropositive.

This clone was seen repeatedly, ten times or more. The chain employs TRBV9 and TRBJ2-1; 8 positions agree with TRBD1. The CDR3 loop spans 15 amino acids. V lost 0 bases to trimming and J lost 7 bases; unmatched junction nucleotides: 6. The germline gives CDR1 SGDLS, CDR2 YYNGEE. The CDR3 nucleotides are TGTGCCAGCAGCGTAGGGGGGAACAGGGGGAATGAGCAGTTCTTC. As protein: CASSVGGNRGNEQFF.

This chain connects TRBV29-1 to TRBJ1-2; tentative D call: TRBD1 (5 bases). V was trimmed by 7 bases and J by 6 bases, leaving 18 bases between them. The CDR3 extends over 13 amino acids. Per germline, CDR1 SQVTM and CDR2 ANQGSEA. The CDR3 DNA is TGCAGCGCACAGGACTCACGGATCCATGGCTACACCTTC. It yields the protein CSAQDSRIHGYTF.

In this sample, this clone turned up once. The chain combines TRBV20-1 with TRBJ2-7; the match to TRBD1 covers 7 bases. CDR3 length: 15 residues. Germline V gene sequence: CDR1 DFQATT, CDR2 SNEGSKA (reference sequence). With 3 bases clipped from V and 4 bases from J, the junction kept 12 bases outside the gene matches. This CDR3 reads CSASGGQISGYEQYF. The DNA of the CDR3 is TGCAGTGCTAGTGGGGGACAGATCTCTGGGTACGAGCAGTACTTC.

The chain recombines TRBV6-5 with TRBJ1-5, with 11 bases identical to TRBD1. The junction had 2 bases not matched to a gene; V was cut back by 6 bases and J by 4 bases. The CDR3 spans 14 residues. Per germline, CDR1 MNHEY and CDR2 SVGAGI. The CDR3 here is CASRGQGANQPQHF. In DNA, the CDR3 is TGTGCCAGCAGAGGACAGGGGGCAAATCAGCCCCAGCATTTT.

The CDR3: CSASDRGRNEQFF. The CDR3 coding sequence is TGCAGCGCCTCGGACAGGGGGCGCAATGAGCAGTTCTTC. The V and J genes are TRBV29-1 and TRBJ2-1; 11 nucleotides agree with TRBD1. Germline V gene lookup returns CDR1 SQVTM and CDR2 ANQGSEA. Losses at the gene ends were 7 bases for V and 6 bases for J; bases not matched to a gene: 5. The CDR3 is 13 amino acids.

J is TRBJ2-7 and V is TRBV2, with 7 bases identical to TRBD1. The CDR3 extends over 11 amino acids. J was trimmed by 12 bases and V by 5 bases; bases with no gene match: 7. The germline V gene encodes CDR1 SNHLY and CDR2 FYNNEI. The CDR3 is CASSKGAGVYF. The CDR3, as DNA: TGTGCCAGCAGTAAGGGGGCTGGGGTGTACTTC.

The chain uses TRBV19 and TRBJ1-1; D is unresolved. CDR1 is LNHDA, CDR2 SQIVND, per germline (reference sequence). The CDR3 covers 12 residues. Trimming left V 0 bases short and J 9 bases short, with 8 bases between. CDR3 residues: CASSIDRSKAFF. Here the CDR3 DNA reads TGTGCCAGTAGTATAGATAGGAGCAAAGCTTTCTTT.

This sequence joins TRBV6-6 and TRBJ1-1; 7 bases align to TRBD1. This CDR3 comprises 14 residues. The junction had 10 bases not matched to a gene; V was cut back by 7 bases and J by 5 bases. The V gene's germline CDR1 is MNHNY and CDR2 SVGAGI (reference sequence). For the CDR3, the DNA is TGTGCCAGCACCCTCACAGGGGAGGGGACTGAAGCTTTCTTT. Translated, it gives CASTLTGEGTEAFF.

V is TRBV18 and J is TRBJ2-2; the D gene is possibly TRBD1 (5 bases). V lost 4 bases and J 3 bases, leaving 9 bases between the germline ends. Per the germline V gene, CDR1 is KGHSH and CDR2 is LQKENI. The CDR3 runs to 14 residues. CDR3 sequence: CASSLQTDTGELFF. The CDR3 DNA reads TGTGCCAGCTCACTGCAGACAGACACCGGGGAGCTGTTTTTT.

The genes are TRBV7-2 and TRBJ1-5, with D possibly being TRBD1 (6 bases). Trimming left V 4 bases short and J 6 bases short, with 16 bases between. The CDR3 consists of 15 residues. Germline loops: CDR1 SGHTA, CDR2 FQGNSA. DNA of the CDR3: TGTGCCAGCAGCTCTCGACAGGTTAGGGGTCAGCCCCAGCATTTT. Translating it yields CASSSRQVRGQPQHF.

The V gene is TRBV6-5, the J gene TRBJ2-5; TRBD1 agrees at 7 bases. This CDR3 spans 14 amino acids. Germline V CDR1 and CDR2: MNHEY, SVGAGI. The V segment lost 6 bases and the J segment 1 base; nucleotides outside the gene matches: 5. The CDR3 loop reads CASSYGTAQETQYF. CDR3 in DNA: TGTGCCAGCAGCTACGGGACAGCCCAAGAGACCCAGTACTTC.

This clone was seen more than once but under ten times. V and J are TRBV6-1 and TRBJ2-1, with a possible D match to TRBD1 (6 bases). The CDR3 sequence is 14 residues long. Looked up from germline, CDR1 is MNHNS and CDR2 is SASEGT. Deletions cut 0 bases from V and 9 bases from J, with 12 bases between. CDR3 sequence reads: CASSEAGIRGEQFF. The CDR3 DNA follows: TGTGCCAGCAGTGAAGCGGGGATCAGGGGTGAGCAGTTCTTC.

The V call is TRBV7-8, the J call TRBJ2-3; 7 positions match TRBD1. V gave up 5 bases and J gave up 2 bases; unmatched junction bases: 16. The length of the CDR3 is 18 residues. Germline-derived CDR1 and CDR2 are SGHVS and FQNEAQ. As DNA, the CDR3 is TGTGCCAGCAGCCCTACCTTACAGGGGCATGGAGACACAGATACGCAGTATTTT. This codes for CASSPTLQGHGDTDTQYF.

Worth noting for this clone: Other DNA sequences in the sample encode the same CDR3. This chain joins TRBV7-2 and TRBJ2-3, with 7 bases that match TRBD2. The CDR3 covers 15 residues. Trimming removed 3 bases from V and 2 bases from J; junction bases left unmatched: 5. In germline, CDR1 is SGHTA, CDR2 FQGNSA. CDR3: CASSLASGNTDTQYF. CDR3 nucleotide sequence: TGTGCCAGCAGCTTGGCTAGCGGAAACACAGATACGCAGTATTTT.

The rearrangement joins TRBV6-6 to TRBJ1-4; no reliable D call. V shed 4 bases and J shed 5 bases, with 14 bases lying between them. The CDR3 contains 15 residues. The germline V gene encodes CDR1 MNHNY and CDR2 SVGAGI (reference sequence). The CDR3 spells CASSSHLKGNEKLFF. For the CDR3, the DNA is TGTGCCAGCAGTTCCCACTTAAAAGGGAATGAAAAACTGTTTTTT.